This is a list of T cell receptor beta chains from one sample in a study of shared clonotypes between healthy human individuals. Libraries were prepared by immunoSEQ multiplex PCR; TCRdb keeps only in-frame clonotypes and omits some of them. The table lists 2 million to 2.5 million clones, 80% to 95% of them singletons. Source material: naive CD4+ T cells from PBMCs. The receptors originated from a man between 18 and 35 years old in good health. Some clones in this sample may be carry-over from other donors' samples. Each CDR3 is given with its conserved first and last residue. Each record gives: clone size, V gene, J gene, D gene, CDR3 protein, CDR3 DNA. The D gene is left open where the match is weak. Clone size is given for some rows only: seen once, a few or many times, or a class if the clone is expanded.

clone size: -
V gene: TRBV4-1
J gene: TRBJ1-2
D gene: -
CDR3 protein: CASSQDGQGNYGYTF
CDR3 DNA: TGCGCCAGCAGCCAAGATGGGCAGGGGAACTATGGCTACACCTTC

clone size: -
V gene: TRBV4-1
J gene: TRBJ2-3
D gene: TRBD2
CDR3 protein: CASTAAFILAGNTDTQYF
CDR3 DNA: TGCGCCAGCACCGCCGCTTTCATCCTAGCGGGAAACACAGATACGCAGTATTTT

clone size: -
V gene: TRBV18
J gene: TRBJ1-1
D gene: -
CDR3 protein: CASSPGAKTEAFF
CDR3 DNA: TGTGCCAGCTCACCGGGAGCCAAAACTGAAGCTTTCTTT

clone size: -
V gene: TRBV28
J gene: TRBJ2-3
D gene: TRBD2
CDR3 protein: CASRAGTSGRMVLDTQYF
CDR3 DNA: TGTGCCAGCCGGGCTGGGACTAGCGGGAGAATGGTATTGGATACGCAGTATTTT

clone size: -
V gene: TRBV29-1
J gene: TRBJ2-3
D gene: -
CDR3 protein: CSIAQRGSGSTDTQYF
CDR3 DNA: TGCAGCATCGCCCAAAGGGGGTCCGGGAGCACAGATACGCAGTATTTT

clone size: -
V gene: TRBV6-1
J gene: TRBJ2-7
D gene: TRBD1
CDR3 protein: CASSDRLVGTGIYEQYF
CDR3 DNA: TGTGCCAGCAGTGATAGACTCGTGGGGACAGGGATCTACGAGCAGTACTTC

clone size: -
V gene: TRBV4-2
J gene: TRBJ1-2
D gene: -
CDR3 protein: CASSQARVDGYTF
CDR3 DNA: TGTGCCAGCAGCCAAGCCAGGGTGGACGGCTACACCTTC

clone size: -
V gene: TRBV5-8
J gene: TRBJ2-2
D gene: -
CDR3 protein: CASSLVHLNTGELFF
CDR3 DNA: TGTGCCAGCAGCTTGGTCCACTTGAACACCGGGGAGCTGTTTTTT

clone size: -
V gene: TRBV7-8
J gene: TRBJ1-4
D gene: -
CDR3 protein: CASSLIRQRRVNEKLFF
CDR3 DNA: TGTGCCAGCAGCTTAATCCGCCAGCGGAGGGTAAATGAAAAACTGTTTTTT

clone size: -
V gene: TRBV28
J gene: TRBJ2-7
D gene: TRBD1
CDR3 protein: CASSSLFRDRAYEQYF
CDR3 DNA: TGTGCCAGCAGCAGTCTTTTCCGGGACAGAGCCTACGAGCAGTACTTC

clone size: -
V gene: TRBV7-2
J gene: TRBJ2-2
D gene: TRBD1
CDR3 protein: CASSTDRQITGELFF
CDR3 DNA: TGTGCCAGCAGCACGGACAGGCAGATTACCGGGGAGCTGTTTTTT

clone size: once
V gene: TRBV28
J gene: TRBJ2-2
D gene: TRBD1
CDR3 protein: CASNAQGAGGELFF
CDR3 DNA: TGTGCCAGCAATGCCCAGGGGGCTGGGGGGGAGCTGTTTTTT

clone size: -
V gene: TRBV7-8
J gene: TRBJ2-6
D gene: -
CDR3 protein: CASSYRGPAGANVLTF
CDR3 DNA: TGTGCCAGCAGCTACCGAGGGCCCGCGGGGGCCAACGTCCTGACTTTC

clone size: once
V gene: TRBV30
J gene: TRBJ2-3
D gene: TRBD2
CDR3 protein: CAWNGLASSTQYF
CDR3 DNA: TGTGCCTGGAACGGACTAGCATCCTCTACGCAGTATTTT

clone size: -
V gene: TRBV7-3
J gene: TRBJ2-3
D gene: -
CDR3 protein: CASSSELAPDTQYF
CDR3 DNA: TGTGCCAGCAGCTCGGAACTAGCTCCAGATACGCAGTATTTT

clone size: -
V gene: TRBV5-1
J gene: TRBJ2-1
D gene: -
CDR3 protein: CASSLEPPRVHEQFF
CDR3 DNA: TGCGCCAGCAGCTTGGAACCTCCCAGGGTCCATGAGCAGTTCTTC

clone size: -
V gene: TRBV7-2
J gene: TRBJ1-1
D gene: TRBD1
CDR3 protein: CASSLEAGTGRSFF
CDR3 DNA: TGTGCCAGCAGCTTAGAAGCCGGGACAGGGCGTTCTTTCTTT

clone size: -
V gene: TRBV28
J gene: TRBJ2-1
D gene: TRBD2
CDR3 protein: CASSLAGGRVEQFF
CDR3 DNA: TGTGCCAGCAGTTTAGCGGGAGGGCGGGTGGAGCAGTTCTTC

clone size: -
V gene: TRBV28
J gene: TRBJ1-5
D gene: TRBD1
CDR3 protein: CASSLWGQGADQPQHF
CDR3 DNA: TGTGCCAGCAGTTTATGGGGACAGGGGGCGGATCAGCCCCAGCATTTT

clone size: -
V gene: TRBV10-3
J gene: TRBJ1-1
D gene: TRBD1
CDR3 protein: CAISDRGGRGYSNTEAFF
CDR3 DNA: TGTGCCATCAGTGACCGTGGGGGCAGGGGGTACTCGAACACTGAAGCTTTCTTT

clone size: -
V gene: TRBV11-2
J gene: TRBJ2-7
D gene: -
CDR3 protein: CASSLNPAEQYF
CDR3 DNA: TGTGCCAGCAGCTTAAACCCGGCCGAGCAGTACTTC

clone size: -
V gene: TRBV19
J gene: TRBJ1-1
D gene: -
CDR3 protein: CASSIAGRNTEAFF
CDR3 DNA: TGTGCCAGTAGTATAGCCGGGAGGAACACTGAAGCTTTCTTT

clone size: -
V gene: TRBV19
J gene: TRBJ2-2
D gene: TRBD1
CDR3 protein: CASSPISGGLTGELFF
CDR3 DNA: TGTGCCAGTAGTCCCATTTCAGGGGGTCTTACCGGGGAGCTGTTTTTT

clone size: few
V gene: TRBV4-1
J gene: TRBJ2-1
D gene: -
CDR3 protein: CASSHYNEQFF
CDR3 DNA: TGCGCCAGCAGCCACTACAATGAGCAGTTCTTC

clone size: -
V gene: TRBV28
J gene: TRBJ1-3
D gene: TRBD1
CDR3 protein: CASSDRAANTIYF
CDR3 DNA: TGTGCCAGCAGTGACAGGGCGGCGAACACCATATATTTT

clone size: -
V gene: TRBV5-8
J gene: TRBJ2-7
D gene: TRBD2
CDR3 protein: CASSRRTSGYSYEQYF
CDR3 DNA: TGTGCCAGCAGCCGCCGGACTAGCGGGTACTCCTACGAGCAGTACTTC

clone size: -
V gene: TRBV13
J gene: TRBJ2-3
D gene: -
CDR3 protein: CASSLDTGTNPSSTDTQYF
CDR3 DNA: TGTGCCAGCAGCTTAGATACAGGGACCAATCCTTCGAGCACAGATACGCAGTATTTT

clone size: -
V gene: TRBV29-1
J gene: TRBJ2-7
D gene: -
CDR3 protein: CSVEDTYSYEQYF
CDR3 DNA: TGCAGCGTTGAGGACACCTACTCCTACGAGCAGTACTTC

clone size: -
V gene: TRBV7-9
J gene: TRBJ2-7
D gene: -
CDR3 protein: CASSLLLGREQYF
CDR3 DNA: TGTGCCAGCAGCTTACTTCTGGGCCGAGAGCAGTACTTC

clone size: few
V gene: TRBV28
J gene: TRBJ1-5
D gene: TRBD1
CDR3 protein: CASSSLLQGNQPQHF
CDR3 DNA: TGTGCCAGCAGTTCCTTGTTACAGGGGAATCAGCCCCAGCATTTT

clone size: -
V gene: TRBV7-2
J gene: TRBJ2-5
D gene: TRBD1
CDR3 protein: CASSPQTGLETQYF
CDR3 DNA: TGTGCCAGCAGCCCGCAGACAGGGCTGGAGACCCAGTACTTC

clone size: -
V gene: TRBV15
J gene: TRBJ2-7
D gene: -
CDR3 protein: CATSRDNSYEQYF
CDR3 DNA: TGTGCCACCAGCAGAGATAATTCCTACGAGCAGTACTTC

clone size: -
V gene: TRBV6-5
J gene: TRBJ2-1
D gene: TRBD2
CDR3 protein: CASSYRLAHNEQFF
CDR3 DNA: TGTGCCAGCAGTTACAGACTAGCGCACAATGAGCAGTTCTTC

clone size: -
V gene: TRBV9
J gene: TRBJ2-2
D gene: TRBD2
CDR3 protein: CASSVLAGVTGELFF
CDR3 DNA: TGTGCCAGCAGCGTCTTAGCGGGAGTCACCGGGGAGCTGTTTTTT

clone size: -
V gene: TRBV5-4
J gene: TRBJ2-7
D gene: TRBD2
CDR3 protein: CASSFGTSGSYEQYF
CDR3 DNA: TGTGCCAGCAGCTTCGGGACTAGCGGGAGCTACGAGCAGTACTTC

clone size: -
V gene: TRBV28
J gene: TRBJ1-1
D gene: -
CDR3 protein: CASSPPRGENTEAFF
CDR3 DNA: TGTGCCAGCAGCCCTCCACGGGGGGAGAACACTGAAGCTTTCTTT

clone size: -
V gene: TRBV7-7
J gene: TRBJ2-5
D gene: -
CDR3 protein: CASSLDNQETQYF
CDR3 DNA: TGTGCCAGCAGCTTAGACAACCAAGAGACCCAGTACTTC

clone size: -
V gene: TRBV5-1
J gene: TRBJ2-1
D gene: -
CDR3 protein: CASSGGSSYNEQFF
CDR3 DNA: TGCGCCAGCAGCGGAGGGAGCTCCTACAATGAGCAGTTCTTC

clone size: -
V gene: TRBV30
J gene: TRBJ1-1
D gene: -
CDR3 protein: CASTSGLGRTEAFF
CDR3 DNA: TGTGCCTCGACGTCGGGACTGGGGAGGACTGAAGCTTTCTTT

clone size: -
V gene: TRBV7-9
J gene: TRBJ1-3
D gene: -
CDR3 protein: CASSSLTLSGNTIYF
CDR3 DNA: TGTGCCAGCAGCTCGCTGACACTATCTGGAAACACCATATATTTT

clone size: -
V gene: TRBV2
J gene: TRBJ2-1
D gene: -
CDR3 protein: CASQPQGGSYNEQFF
CDR3 DNA: TGTGCCAGCCAACCCCAGGGAGGCTCCTACAATGAGCAGTTCTTC

clone size: -
V gene: TRBV7-2
J gene: TRBJ2-3
D gene: -
CDR3 protein: CATRRGGTTDTQYF
CDR3 DNA: TGTGCCACTAGGAGAGGAGGGACCACAGATACGCAGTATTTT

clone size: -
V gene: TRBV18
J gene: TRBJ2-3
D gene: -
CDR3 protein: CASSSVRTTDTQYF
CDR3 DNA: TGTGCCAGCTCATCCGTGCGGACGACAGATACGCAGTATTTT

clone size: -
V gene: TRBV6-4
J gene: TRBJ2-3
D gene: -
CDR3 protein: CASSEGGGSTDTQYF
CDR3 DNA: TGTGCCAGCAGTGAAGGAGGTGGGAGCACAGATACGCAGTATTTT

clone size: -
V gene: TRBV6-1
J gene: TRBJ2-1
D gene: -
CDR3 protein: CASRVADEQFF
CDR3 DNA: TGTGCCAGCAGGGTAGCGGATGAGCAGTTCTTC

clone size: -
V gene: TRBV29-1
J gene: TRBJ2-4
D gene: TRBD1
CDR3 protein: CSVATGENIQYF
CDR3 DNA: TGCAGCGTTGCGACAGGGGAGAACATTCAGTACTTC

clone size: -
V gene: TRBV28
J gene: TRBJ1-2
D gene: TRBD1
CDR3 protein: CASSLGTGDTIYGYTF
CDR3 DNA: TGTGCCAGCAGTTTAGGGACAGGGGATACCATCTATGGCTACACCTTC

clone size: once
V gene: TRBV10-3
J gene: TRBJ1-2
D gene: -
CDR3 protein: CAISGVLRDGYTF
CDR3 DNA: TGTGCCATCAGTGGTGTCCTGAGAGATGGCTACACCTTC

clone size: -
V gene: TRBV29-1
J gene: TRBJ1-4
D gene: -
CDR3 protein: CSVQDSGGPNEKLFF
CDR3 DNA: TGCAGCGTTCAAGACTCGGGGGGCCCTAATGAAAAACTGTTTTTT

clone size: -
V gene: TRBV5-1
J gene: TRBJ2-2
D gene: -
CDR3 protein: CASSLVVRGDTGELFF
CDR3 DNA: TGCGCCAGCAGCTTGGTTGTCAGGGGTGACACCGGGGAGCTGTTTTTT

clone size: few
V gene: TRBV7-2
J gene: TRBJ1-1
D gene: TRBD1
CDR3 protein: CASSSPGQGAKGAFF
CDR3 DNA: TGTGCCAGCAGCTCTCCGGGACAGGGGGCAAAGGGAGCTTTCTTT

clone size: -
V gene: TRBV5-5
J gene: TRBJ1-3
D gene: -
CDR3 protein: CASSLEGPGSGNTIYF
CDR3 DNA: TGTGCCAGCAGCTTGGAAGGCCCCGGCTCTGGAAACACCATATATTTT

clone size: -
V gene: TRBV10-2
J gene: TRBJ2-7
D gene: -
CDR3 protein: CASSDLRREQYF
CDR3 DNA: TGCGCCAGCAGTGATCTGCGTAGAGAGCAGTACTTC

clone size: -
V gene: TRBV5-1
J gene: TRBJ2-5
D gene: TRBD1
CDR3 protein: CASSFNTGGAETQYF
CDR3 DNA: TGCGCCAGCAGCTTTAATACAGGGGGCGCGGAGACCCAGTACTTC

clone size: once
V gene: TRBV28
J gene: TRBJ2-1
D gene: -
CDR3 protein: CASYGAGQTYNEQFF
CDR3 DNA: TGTGCCAGCTACGGCGCTGGACAAACCTACAATGAGCAGTTCTTC

clone size: -
V gene: TRBV5-6
J gene: TRBJ2-5
D gene: TRBD1
CDR3 protein: CASSLARGPTQYF
CDR3 DNA: TGTGCCAGCAGCTTAGCTAGGGGGCCCACCCAGTACTTC

clone size: -
V gene: TRBV7-9
J gene: TRBJ2-5
D gene: TRBD2
CDR3 protein: CASSLAGVETQYF
CDR3 DNA: TGTGCCAGCAGCCTAGCGGGGGTCGAGACCCAGTACTTC

clone size: -
V gene: TRBV15
J gene: TRBJ1-2
D gene: TRBD1
CDR3 protein: CATSPRGQGIRGYTF
CDR3 DNA: TGTGCCACCAGCCCTCGGGGACAGGGAATTAGGGGCTACACCTTC

clone size: once
V gene: TRBV7-8
J gene: TRBJ2-7
D gene: -
CDR3 protein: CASSLGGPGTHSYEQYF
CDR3 DNA: TGTGCCAGCAGCTTAGGGGGACCTGGGACCCACTCCTACGAGCAGTACTTC

clone size: -
V gene: TRBV29-1
J gene: TRBJ2-3
D gene: -
CDR3 protein: CSGQVNTDTQYF
CDR3 DNA: TGCAGCGGCCAGGTAAACACAGATACGCAGTATTTT